The TCR beta chain under discussion was sequenced for a study of T cell changes during pregnancy in multiple sclerosis. Only in-frame clones appear in the TCRdb table, and some are missing; sequencing was by immunoSEQ multiplex PCR. This table has more than 35,000 clones, 90% appearing once. The sequence was collected from a female donor in good health, enrolled as a control in a pregnancy study. The material was CD4+ T cells from peripheral blood mononuclear cells, obtained in the first trimester of pregnancy.

Here the CDR3 reads CASSPGQAFYGYTF. CDR3 bases: TGTGCCAGCAGCCCCGGACAGGCCTTCTATGGCTACACCTTC. The chain combines TRBV7-9 with TRBJ1-2, with 7 bases fitting TRBD1. The V gene end was trimmed by 5 bases and the J gene end by 4 bases; junction bases not matched to a gene: 7. Germline CDR1 and CDR2: SEHNR and FQNEAQ (reference sequence). CDR3 length: 14 amino acids.